A selection of T cell receptor beta chains follows, all from one sample in a study of blood T cells in healthy people across ages. TCRdb re-called the 5' RACE reads through MiXCR, storing one row per CDR3 protein. Of hundreds of thousands of distinct CDR3 sequences in the sample, 40% to 65% were seen once. The sample taken for sequencing was blood. The receptors were sampled from a woman aged 80 or over in good health. The CDR3 runs from the conserved cysteine through the conserved F or W. The D gene is left open where the match is weak. Clone size is stated in some rows and not others, as once, few, many or a class when expanded.

j_gene	abundance	d_gene	v_gene	CDR3nt	CDR3aa
TRBJ2-3	once	TRBD2	TRBV6-5	TGTGCCAGCAGCAAGAGACTAGCGAGCACAGATACGCAGTATTTT	CASSKRLASTDTQYF
TRBJ2-2	once	TRBD2	TRBV12-3/TRBV12-4	TGTGCCAGCAGAGCCGGGACTAGCGGGAGGGGTGCCGGGGAGCTGTTTTTT	CASRAGTSGRGAGELFF
TRBJ1-2	many	NA	TRBV5-1	TGCGCCAGCAGCTTGCAGGCTGATAACTATGGCTACACCTTC	CASSLQADNYGYTF
TRBJ2-1	many	NA	TRBV20-1	TGCAGTGTAGGGGGAGCGGGGTACAATGAGCAGTTCTTC	CSVGGAGYNEQFF
TRBJ2-1	NA	NA	TRBV11-2	TGTGCCAGCAGCTTAGACCGGTTAGCTCAGGAGCAGTTCTTC	CASSLDRLAQEQFF
TRBJ2-4	many	TRBD1	TRBV14	TGTGCCAGCAGCCAACTGACAGGGGATAAAGCCAAAAACATTCAGTACTTC	CASSQLTGDKAKNIQYF
TRBJ1-2	many	NA	TRBV6-5	TGTGCCAGCAGGGCGAGCCAGTATGGCTACACCTTC	CASRASQYGYTF
TRBJ1-2	NA	NA	TRBV6-4	TGTGCCAGCTCGGCGGAACCTAGCTATGGCTACACCTTC	CASSAEPSYGYTF
TRBJ2-3	many	NA	TRBV7-2	TGTGCCAGCAGCTTACTAAGCGGATCCAACGTGGATACGCAGTATTTT	CASSLLSGSNVDTQYF
TRBJ2-7	NA	TRBD2	TRBV7-3	TGTGCCAGCAGCTTAGAAGGAATGAGCGGGAGCTTTAATGAGCAGTACTTC	CASSLEGMSGSFNEQYF
TRBJ2-5	NA	NA	TRBV27	TGTGCCAGCAGTAAAGGGGGGGTAGAGACCCAGTACTTC	CASSKGGVETQYF
TRBJ2-3	NA	TRBD2	TRBV10-3	TGTGCCGCCAAGGGAGGGACTAGCGGGGCATTTCAGGATACGCAGTATTTT	CAAKGGTSGAFQDTQYF
TRBJ1-2	NA	TRBD1	TRBV4-1	TGCGCCAGCAGCCAAAACACAGGGGGCGTCTATGGCTACACCTTC	CASSQNTGGVYGYTF
TRBJ1-2	NA	NA	TRBV7-9	TGTGCCAGCAGCCAAGCGGGACCGCCGAACGGCTACACCTTC	CASSQAGPPNGYTF
TRBJ2-5	NA	TRBD2	TRBV9	TGTGCCAGCAGCCCCCTCGGGACTAGCGGGAGGGAGACCCAGTACTTC	CASSPLGTSGRETQYF
TRBJ2-7	NA	NA	TRBV6-1	TGTGCCAGCAGTGATAGTGGATACGAGCAGTACTTC	CASSDSGYEQYF
TRBJ2-7	few	TRBD2	TRBV4-2	TGTGCCAGCAGCCAATCGACTAGCGGTTCCTACGAGCAGTACTTC	CASSQSTSGSYEQYF
TRBJ2-7	many	TRBD2	TRBV20-1	TGCAGTGTTCAGCGGGAGGAAACCTACGAGCAGTACTTC	CSVQREETYEQYF
TRBJ2-2	few	TRBD1	TRBV5-1	TGCGCCAGCAGCTTGGGGACAGGGCGAGTCACCGGGGAGCTGTTTTTT	CASSLGTGRVTGELFF
TRBJ2-1	NA	NA	TRBV19	TGTGCCAGCAACCGCTCCCCACAGCGGCCCCAGCGGTCTCGTGAGCAGTTCTTC	CASNRSPQRPQRSREQFF
TRBJ2-7	NA	NA	TRBV20-1	TGCAGTGCTAGCGAGAGACTGGAAAGCGGGCGATACTACGAGCAGTACTTC	CSASERLESGRYYEQYF
TRBJ1-2	many	NA	TRBV11-2	TGTGCCAGCAGCTTAGATGAGTCAGGACTCCCCTATGGCTACACCTTC	CASSLDESGLPYGYTF
TRBJ2-1	many	NA	TRBV7-9	TGTGCCAGCAGAGCAGGGACTTCCTACAATGAGCAGTTCTTC	CASRAGTSYNEQFF
TRBJ1-2	NA	NA	TRBV7-9	TGTGCCAGCAGCGTCGCTCAGGCCCACTATGGCTACACCTTC	CASSVAQAHYGYTF
TRBJ2-1	many	TRBD2	TRBV6-4	TGTGCCAGCAGTGAAGAGCGGGGGGGCGTCGATGAGCAGTTCTTC	CASSEERGGVDEQFF
TRBJ2-3	NA	TRBD2	TRBV4-1	TGCGCCAGCAGCCGCGGGGGACTAGCGGGGACAACAGATACGCAGTATTTT	CASSRGGLAGTTDTQYF
TRBJ2-7	NA	TRBD2	TRBV7-2	TGTGCCAGCAGCCCCCGACTAGCGGTCTCCTACGAGCAGTACTTC	CASSPRLAVSYEQYF
TRBJ2-1	many	TRBD2	TRBV5-1	TGCGCCAGCAGAAACTTAGCGGGAGTAGGGCATGAGCAGTTCTTC	CASRNLAGVGHEQFF
TRBJ1-2	NA	TRBD1	TRBV4-1	TGCGCCAGCAGCCAATCGGGACAGGGGGCCTCACTCTATGGCTACACCTTC	CASSQSGQGASLYGYTF
TRBJ1-3	NA	NA	TRBV2	TGTGCCAGCAGCTATACAGGGCCTGGAAACACCATATATTTT	CASSYTGPGNTIYF
TRBJ2-2	NA	NA	TRBV20-1	TGCAGCAAAAGGGACGGGAACACCGGGGAGCTGTTTTTT	CSKRDGNTGELFF
TRBJ1-4	NA	NA	TRBV12-3/TRBV12-4	TGTGCCAGCAGTTTACTGGGCCCCCCTGATGAAAAACTGTTTTTT	CASSLLGPPDEKLFF
TRBJ1-2	many	NA	TRBV10-3	TGTGCCCCACCAGAGAACTATGGCTACACCTTC	CAPPENYGYTF
TRBJ2-5	NA	TRBD2	TRBV7-2	TGTGCCAGCAGCTTAACTAGCGGGGCCCAGGGGACCCAGTACTTC	CASSLTSGAQGTQYF
TRBJ2-3	few	NA	TRBV7-9	TGTGCCAGCAGCTATCATAGCACAGATACGCGGTATTTT	CASSYHSTDTRYF
TRBJ2-5	NA	TRBD1	TRBV14	TGTGCCAGCAGCCAAGGTGATCCCCGAGGACAGGAGTACCAAGAGACCCAGTACTTC	CASSQGDPRGQEYQETQYF
TRBJ2-7	NA	NA	TRBV11-1	TGTGCCAGCAGCCTACGGGGGGCCGGACCATACGAGCAGTACTTC	CASSLRGAGPYEQYF
TRBJ2-5	many	NA	TRBV9	TGTGCCAGCAGTGTAGGAGGGCTACAAGAGACCCAGTACTTC	CASSVGGLQETQYF
TRBJ2-1	NA	NA	TRBV5-1	TGCGCCAGCAGCCCCCCGCGGGTGGACAATGAGCAGTTCTTC	CASSPPRVDNEQFF
TRBJ1-6	few	NA	TRBV5-6	TGTGCCAGCGCTTTGAGGGGTAATTCACCCCTCCACTTT	CASALRGNSPLHF
TRBJ2-1	many	TRBD2	TRBV10-3	TGTGCCATCAGGGGTAGAACTAGCGGGAGAACCAATGAGCAGTTCTTC	CAIRGRTSGRTNEQFF
TRBJ2-1	many	NA	TRBV25-1	TGTGCCAGCAGCGCCCGCGGCAATGAGCAGTTCTTC	CASSARGNEQFF
TRBJ2-3	NA	TRBD2	TRBV9	TGTGCCAGCAGCACTAGCGGGGGAACAACAGATACGCAGTATTTT	CASSTSGGTTDTQYF
TRBJ2-7	NA	TRBD1	TRBV20-1	TGCAGTGCTAGAGATCGGGACAGATTCTACGAGCAGTACTTC	CSARDRDRFYEQYF
TRBJ1-5	NA	TRBD1	TRBV29-1	TGCAGCGTGGGACAGAATCAGCCCCAGCATTTT	CSVGQNQPQHF
TRBJ2-7	NA	TRBD2	TRBV6-6	TGTGCCAGCACCCCAAAGCGGGGCTACAATGAGCAGTACTTC	CASTPKRGYNEQYF
TRBJ2-7	many	NA	TRBV30	TGTGCCAGAGAAGAGGGCGGCATGCAGTACTTC	CAREEGGMQYF
TRBJ1-1	few	NA	TRBV5-1	TGCGCCAGCAGCTTGTCCGGGGGCTTAACTGAAGCTTTCTTT	CASSLSGGLTEAFF
TRBJ2-3	NA	NA	TRBV24-1	TGTGCCACCAGTGATTCCAGTGGAGGCACAGATACGCAGTATTTT	CATSDSSGGTDTQYF
TRBJ1-2	many	NA	TRBV27	TGTGCCACCCGGGCCCGGGGTTCGGAGTATGGCTACACCTTC	CATRARGSEYGYTF
TRBJ2-5	many	NA	TRBV11-2	TGTGCCAGCAGCTTCGTGGGGACCCAGTACTTC	CASSFVGTQYF
TRBJ2-5	many	NA	TRBV20-1	TGCAGTGCTAGAGATGTGCAGGGTGTTGAGACCCAGTACTTC	CSARDVQGVETQYF
TRBJ2-2	many	TRBD2	TRBV4-3	TGCGCCAGCAGCCAAGATCCAGCGGGGGGATCGAACACCGGGGAGCTGTTTTTT	CASSQDPAGGSNTGELFF
TRBJ1-4	NA	NA	TRBV2	TGTGCCAGCACCAGCGCCCTCGGGGAACTGTTTTTT	CASTSALGELFF
TRBJ1-2	many	NA	TRBV20-1	TGCAGTGCTGGCAGGGAGTCCTATGGCTACACCTTC	CSAGRESYGYTF
TRBJ2-1	NA	NA	TRBV10-3	TGTGCCATCAGTGATATTAGGGAGATCCAAAATGAGCAGTTCTTC	CAISDIREIQNEQFF
TRBJ2-3	NA	NA	TRBV27	TGTGCCAGCAATCCCATCTCACAAGGAGATACGCAGTATTTT	CASNPISQGDTQYF